Following are 2 T cell receptor beta chains from one sample sequenced in a study of T cells in Graves' hyperthyroidism and ophthalmopathy. Amplification of TCR beta CDR3 regions was performed using RNA transcripts as template. With the HTBI primer set, the TCR CDR3 went through a first round of RT-PCR. TCRdb ran MiXCR on the multiplex PCR reads and lists one entry per CDR3 protein. The repertoire includes under 650,000 distinct CDR3 sequences, around 15% of them detected once, and 3% to 4% sits in the top ten. Material for sequencing was blood. These receptors were obtained from a woman aged 25 to 39 with Graves' hyperthyroidism.

This clonotype was found many times. CDR3: CSALVRDSYNEQFF. For the CDR3, the DNA is TGCAGTGCATTGGTCCGGGACAGCTACAATGAGCAGTTCTTC. This chain uses TRBV20-1 with TRBJ2-1; TRBD1 agrees at 7 bases. The germline CDR1 and CDR2 sequences are DFQATT and SNEGSKA (reference sequence). Losses at the gene ends were 6 bases for V and 3 bases for J; bases not matched to a gene: 8. The CDR3 length is 14 residues.

CDR3 sequence reads: CASSWTGSTNEKLFF. The CDR3 nucleotides are TGTGCCAGCAGCTGGACAGGGTCTACTAATGAAAAACTGTTTTTT. The chain carries TRBV7-9 and TRBJ1-4; 8 positions agree with TRBD1. This CDR3 comprises 15 residues. After removal of 4 bases from V and 2 bases from J, the junction contained 3 bases not matched to a gene. In germline, CDR1 is SEHNR, CDR2 FQNEAQ (reference sequence).